These T cell receptor beta chains were read from a single sample in a study of identical twins. TCRdb reanalysed the 5' RACE reads using MiXCR and keeps one entry per CDR3 protein. The sample contains 1.5 million to 2 million distinct CDR3 sequences, less than 40% of which appear only once. Sequences were obtained from cord blood. The source is a newborn girl in good health. The CDR3 runs from the conserved cysteine through the conserved F or W. Fields, in order: D gene, V gene, clone size, J gene, CDR3 DNA, CDR3 protein. A D gene is named only where the DNA matches it firmly. Clone size appears in some rows only: once, few, many, or a class for an expanded clone.

NA	TRBV10-3	NA	TRBJ1-1	TGTGCCATCAGTGAGGTTACAGGGTGGAACACTGAAGCTTTCTTT	CAISEVTGWNTEAFF
TRBD2	TRBV10-3	few	TRBJ2-2	TGTGCCATCAGTGGACTAGCGGGGGGCACCGGGGAGCTGTTTTTT	CAISGLAGGTGELFF
NA	TRBV6-6	many	TRBJ1-4	TGTGCCAGCAGTTACAGTGAAAAACTGTTTTTT	CASSYSEKLFF
NA	TRBV7-9	many	TRBJ1-2	TGTGCCAGCAGCGATCCGGGACAAGGTACCTCTATTGGCTACACCTTC	CASSDPGQGTSIGYTF
TRBD2	TRBV27	few	TRBJ2-5	TGTGCCAGCAAAGCGGGGTTAGAGGGGGAGACCCAGTACTTC	CASKAGLEGETQYF
NA	TRBV29-1	many	TRBJ2-3	TGCAGCCTCCATCTGCGGCTCACAGATACGCAGTATTTT	CSLHLRLTDTQYF
NA	TRBV28	NA	TRBJ1-4	TGTGCCAGCAGGGCAGGCCCTCCTAATGAAAAACTGTTTTTT	CASRAGPPNEKLFF
TRBD2	TRBV20-1	NA	TRBJ2-7	TGCAGTGCTCGGCGGGGGGCCGGGAATGAGCAGTACTTC	CSARRGAGNEQYF
NA	TRBV20-1	NA	TRBJ1-5	TGCAGTGCTAGAGGGGGCCGCCGCAATCAGCCCCAGCATTTT	CSARGGRRNQPQHF
TRBD2	TRBV20-1	few	TRBJ2-3	TGCAGTGCTAGAAAAACCGGGACTACGGATACGCAGTATTTT	CSARKTGTTDTQYF
NA	TRBV12-3/TRBV12-4	NA	TRBJ2-7	TGTGCCAGCAGCCTTCAGTGGCGGGACGAGCAGTACTTC	CASSLQWRDEQYF
NA	TRBV20-1	NA	TRBJ2-1	TGCAGTGCTAGAGATGCCGTACTAGTCTCCTACAATGAGCAGTTCTTC	CSARDAVLVSYNEQFF
TRBD2	TRBV2	few	TRBJ2-3	TGTGCCAGCAGTGGAGGGGGTCTAGCGGGGTTCACAGATACGCAGTATTTT	CASSGGGLAGFTDTQYF
TRBD2	TRBV12-3/TRBV12-4	NA	TRBJ2-3	TGTGCCAGCTTCCCCCCCCTGACTAGCTGGGTCACAGATACGCAGTATTTT	CASFPPLTSWVTDTQYF
NA	TRBV2	NA	TRBJ2-2	TGTGCCAGCAGTTTACTAGCAGCGGAGAACACCGGGGAGCTGTTTTTT	CASSLLAAENTGELFF
TRBD2	TRBV7-9	few	TRBJ2-1	TGTGCCAGCAGTCTACCAGCGGGAAGGAATGAGCAGTTCTTC	CASSLPAGRNEQFF
NA	TRBV12-3/TRBV12-4	few	TRBJ2-1	TGTGCCAGCACCAATGGCGCATCTTACAATGAGCAGTTCTTC	CASTNGASYNEQFF
TRBD2	TRBV7-2	NA	TRBJ2-3	TGTGCCAGCAGCTTATCGTCCGGGACTAGCGGCACAGATACGCGGTATTTT	CASSLSSGTSGTDTRYF
NA	TRBV12-5	once	TRBJ2-7	TGTGCTAGTGGTTTGGGACTCTACAATGAGCAGTACTTC	CASGLGLYNEQYF
TRBD1	TRBV6-5	few	TRBJ2-1	TGTGCCAGCAGTAATGGACAGGCTGGGGGTGAGCAGTTCTTC	CASSNGQAGGEQFF
NA	TRBV20-1	NA	TRBJ1-2	TGCAGTGCCATGCCCGTCGACTATGGCTACACCTTC	CSAMPVDYGYTF
NA	TRBV15	NA	TRBJ2-1	TGTGCCACCAGCAGAGATAGAGGTCGACGCAATGAGCAGTTCTTC	CATSRDRGRRNEQFF